This T cell receptor beta chain was identified in a study of control samples from healthy donors and cancer patients. The V and J ends lost 3 bases and 7 bases respectively, with 9 bases between them. Germline lookup yields CDR1 MNHNS and CDR2 SASEGT. The CDR3 extends over 13 amino acids. Assay: immunoSEQ multiplex PCR; the TCRdb copy retains only in-frame clones and omits some. The sample has 160,000 or so clones; under 96% are singletons. This chain connects TRBV6-1 to TRBJ1-4; no clear D gene. Sequencing was performed on blood. The TCR originated in a woman aged 25-40 years in good health. The CDR3 bases are TGTGCCAGCAGTGAGTCTTGGGTTGAAAAACTGTTTTTT. Translation gives CASSESWVEKLFF.